This TCR beta chain was profiled in a study of long-term antiretroviral therapy in people with HIV. With regard to this clone: Its specificity is not known.

Study observations and caveats: Participants lacked recorded data on ART adherence, viral resistance or therapy changes. Dominant in the repertoire at all time points were clones expanded before ART.

Researchers ran immunoSEQ v3.0 at survey level. Data came from immunoSEQ multiplex PCR; TCRdb stores just in-frame clones and leaves some out. The sample shows 25,000 to 40,000 clones, 87% of them seen only once. Donors each had at least one pre-ART PBMC sample and at least two post-ART ones. Prior to DNA extraction, the samples held roughly 1-10 million cryopreserved PBMC. This CDR3 has 15 residues. V lost 0 bases to trimming and J lost 4 bases; unmatched junction nucleotides: 2. Per the germline V gene, CDR1 is MNHEY and CDR2 is SVGAGI. This sequence joins TRBV6-5 and TRBJ1-4, with 7 nucleotides matching TRBD1. Source: unsorted PBMCs, taken 1.1 years after starting antiretroviral therapy. The sequence was collected from a man aged 18 to 30 with HIV. CDR3 bases: TGTGCCAGCAGTTACTCAGGGGGCGGTAATGAAAAACTGTTTTTT. Protein product: CASSYSGGGNEKLFF.